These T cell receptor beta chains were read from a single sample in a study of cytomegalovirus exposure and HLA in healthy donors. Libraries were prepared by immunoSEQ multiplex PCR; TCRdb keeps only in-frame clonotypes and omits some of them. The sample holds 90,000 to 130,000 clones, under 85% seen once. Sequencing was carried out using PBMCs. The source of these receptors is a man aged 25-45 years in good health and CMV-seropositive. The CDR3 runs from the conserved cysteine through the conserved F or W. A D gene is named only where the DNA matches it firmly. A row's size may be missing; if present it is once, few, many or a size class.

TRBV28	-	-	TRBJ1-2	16	CASSPPGSVNNYGYTF	TGTGCCAGCAGTCCGCCTGGCAGCGTTAATAACTATGGCTACACCTTC
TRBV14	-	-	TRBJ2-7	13	CASNFGSSYEQYF	TGTGCCAGCAACTTTGGTTCATCCTACGAGCAGTACTTC
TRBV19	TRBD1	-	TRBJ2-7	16	CASSSGDRGLGYEQYF	TGTGCCAGTAGTTCGGGGGACAGGGGGCTTGGATACGAGCAGTACTTC
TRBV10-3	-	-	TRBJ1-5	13	CAIGDGIGQPQHF	TGTGCCATCGGCGACGGGATCGGGCAGCCCCAGCATTTT
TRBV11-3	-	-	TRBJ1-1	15	CASSLETDKNTEAFF	TGTGCCAGCAGCTTAGAAACCGACAAGAACACTGAAGCTTTCTTT
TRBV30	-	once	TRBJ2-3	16	CAWGSSRSWGTDTQYF	TGTGCCTGGGGTTCCTCCAGGTCCTGGGGCACAGATACGCAGTATTTT
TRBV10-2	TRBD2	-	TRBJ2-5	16	CASSEVGSGGAKTQYF	TGCGCCAGCAGTGAAGTGGGTAGCGGGGGGGCAAAGACCCAGTACTTC
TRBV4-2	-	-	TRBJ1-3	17	CASSQGGGKYSGNTIYF	TGTGCCAGCAGCCAAGGGGGGGGAAAGTATTCTGGAAACACCATATATTTT
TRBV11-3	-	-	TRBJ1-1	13	CASSRRFPPQAFF	TGTGCCAGCAGCCGCCGGTTCCCTCCTCAAGCTTTCTTT
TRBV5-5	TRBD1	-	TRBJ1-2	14	CASSVTGANYGYTF	TGTGCCAGCAGCGTGACAGGGGCCAACTATGGCTACACCTTC
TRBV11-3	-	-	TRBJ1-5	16	CASSLEKAGDNQPQHF	TGTGCCAGCAGCCTTGAAAAAGCGGGAGATAATCAGCCCCAGCATTTT
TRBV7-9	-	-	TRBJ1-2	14	CASSLGGQGYGYTF	TGTGCCAGCAGCTTAGGGGGGCAGGGCTATGGCTACACCTTC
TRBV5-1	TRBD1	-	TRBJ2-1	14	CASSLVDRDNEQFF	TGCGCCAGCAGCTTGGTGGACAGGGATAATGAGCAGTTCTTC
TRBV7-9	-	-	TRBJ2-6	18	CASSLVPRRGSGANVLTF	TGTGCCAGCAGCTTAGTCCCAAGAAGGGGCTCTGGGGCCAACGTCCTGACTTTC
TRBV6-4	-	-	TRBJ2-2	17	CASTRPRLVLNTGELFF	TGTGCCAGCACTAGGCCCAGACTCGTTTTGAACACCGGGGAGCTGTTTTTT
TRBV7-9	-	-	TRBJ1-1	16	CASSRDPAGMNTEAFF	TGTGCCAGCAGCCGGGACCCGGCGGGGATGAACACTGAAGCTTTCTTT
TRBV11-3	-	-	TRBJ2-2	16	CASRYAGTPNTGELFF	TGTGCCAGCCGCTACGCCGGGACACCGAACACCGGGGAGCTGTTTTTT
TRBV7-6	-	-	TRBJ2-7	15	CASSLALGRGYEQYF	TGTGCCAGCAGCTTGGCCCTCGGCAGGGGCTACGAGCAGTACTTC
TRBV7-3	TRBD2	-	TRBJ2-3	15	CASSLKRGGTDTQYF	TGTGCCAGCAGCTTAAAACGGGGGGGCACAGATACGCAGTATTTT
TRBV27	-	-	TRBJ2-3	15	CASSFLGGGTDTQYF	TGTGCCAGCAGTTTCTTGGGCGGGGGCACAGATACGCAGTATTTT
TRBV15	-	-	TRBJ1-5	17	CATSRAPGRRSTQPQHF	TGTGCCACCAGCAGAGCCCCCGGTCGTCGTTCCACTCAGCCCCAGCATTTT
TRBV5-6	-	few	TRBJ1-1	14	CASSLNFMNTEAFF	TGTGCCAGCAGCTTGAATTTTATGAACACTGAAGCTTTCTTT
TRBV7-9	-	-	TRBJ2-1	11	CASRFMNEQFF	TGTGCCAGCAGATTTATGAATGAGCAGTTCTTC
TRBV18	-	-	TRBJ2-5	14	CASSPTTVQETQYF	TGTGCCAGCTCACCTACGACAGTCCAAGAGACCCAGTACTTC
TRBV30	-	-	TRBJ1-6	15	CAWSVQPGKVSPLHF	TGCGCCTGGAGTGTACAGCCAGGGAAGGTTTCACCCCTCCACTTT
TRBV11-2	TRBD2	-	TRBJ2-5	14	CAVRLAGAGETQYF	TGTGCCGTTCGACTAGCGGGGGCCGGGGAGACCCAGTACTTC
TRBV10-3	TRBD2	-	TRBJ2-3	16	CAISERAGGLVDTQYF	TGTGCCATCAGTGAGAGAGCGGGGGGGCTGGTCGATACGCAGTATTTT
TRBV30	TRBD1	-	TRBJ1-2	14	CAWSVGQGADGYTF	TGTGCCTGGAGTGTGGGTCAGGGGGCAGATGGCTACACCTTC
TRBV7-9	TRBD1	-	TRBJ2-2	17	CASSTPPDRSYTGELFF	TGTGCCAGCAGCACCCCGCCGGACAGGTCCTATACCGGGGAGCTGTTTTTT
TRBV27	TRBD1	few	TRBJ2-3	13	CASSHRGPDTQYF	TGTGCCAGCAGTCACAGGGGGCCGGATACGCAGTATTTT
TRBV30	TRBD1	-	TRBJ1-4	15	CAWSVTGGKNEKLFF	TGTGCCTGGAGTGTAACAGGGGGCAAGAATGAAAAACTGTTTTTT
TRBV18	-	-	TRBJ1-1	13	CASSSWTDTEAFF	TGTGCCAGCTCATCCTGGACAGACACTGAAGCTTTCTTT
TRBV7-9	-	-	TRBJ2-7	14	CASSLGSTGNEQYF	TGTGCCAGCAGCTTAGGGTCAACAGGGAACGAGCAGTACTTC
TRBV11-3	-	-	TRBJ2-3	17	CASSLSGGRHTTDTQYF	TGTGCCAGCAGCCTATCAGGTGGTCGACACACCACAGATACGCAGTATTTT
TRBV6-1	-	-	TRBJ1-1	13	CASRVTVYTEAFF	TGTGCCAGCAGAGTCACAGTATACACTGAAGCTTTCTTT
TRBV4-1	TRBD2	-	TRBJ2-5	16	CASSPQPGLQQETQYF	TGCGCCAGCAGCCCCCAGCCGGGACTACAGCAAGAGACCCAGTACTTC
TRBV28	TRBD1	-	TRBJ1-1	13	CASSLNRGTEAFF	TGTGCCAGCAGTCTTAACAGGGGAACTGAAGCTTTCTTT
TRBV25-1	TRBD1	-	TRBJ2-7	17	CASSETKQGVLAYEQYF	TGTGCCAGCAGTGAAACTAAACAGGGGGTTTTAGCCTACGAGCAGTACTTC
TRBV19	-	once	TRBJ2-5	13	CAIPGKLPETQYF	TGTGCCATCCCAGGGAAGCTCCCAGAGACCCAGTACTTC
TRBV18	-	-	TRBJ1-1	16	CASSPDTGDANTEAFF	TGTGCCAGCTCACCTGACACCGGTGACGCGAACACTGAAGCTTTCTTT
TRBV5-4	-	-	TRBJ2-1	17	CASSPEKVAFPFDEQFF	TGTGCCAGCAGCCCCGAGAAAGTAGCATTTCCTTTCGATGAGCAGTTCTTC